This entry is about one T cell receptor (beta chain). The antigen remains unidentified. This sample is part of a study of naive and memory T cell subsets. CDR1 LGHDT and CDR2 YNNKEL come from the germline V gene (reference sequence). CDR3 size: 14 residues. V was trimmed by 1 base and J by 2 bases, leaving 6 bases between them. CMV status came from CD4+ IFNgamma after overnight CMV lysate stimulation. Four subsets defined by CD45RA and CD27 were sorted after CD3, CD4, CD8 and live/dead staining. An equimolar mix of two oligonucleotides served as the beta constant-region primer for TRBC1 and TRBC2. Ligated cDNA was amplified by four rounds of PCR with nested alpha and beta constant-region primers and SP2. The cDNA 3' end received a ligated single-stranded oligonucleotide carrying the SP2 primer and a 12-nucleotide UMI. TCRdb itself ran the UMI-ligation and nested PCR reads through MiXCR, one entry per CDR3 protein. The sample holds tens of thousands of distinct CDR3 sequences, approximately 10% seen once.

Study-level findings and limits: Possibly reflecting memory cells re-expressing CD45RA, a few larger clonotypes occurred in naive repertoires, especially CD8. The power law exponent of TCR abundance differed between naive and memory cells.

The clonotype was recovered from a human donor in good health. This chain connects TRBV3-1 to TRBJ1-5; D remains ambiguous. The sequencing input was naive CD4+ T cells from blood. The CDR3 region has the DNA TGTGCCAGCAGCCAAGTAGAGGGCAATCAGCCCCAGCATTTT. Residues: CASSQVEGNQPQHF.